Included here is one T cell receptor (beta chain) sequence, with context. The sample carries other DNA sequences with the same CDR3. The method was immunoSEQ multiplex PCR; TCRdb's version includes in-frame clones alone and lacks a portion of them. The sample includes roughly 200,000 clones, approximately 91% of them seen just once. The sample originates from a study of blood T cell repertoires in COVID-19. Turning to the study itself: The United States, Italy and Spain provided the acute and convalescent COVID-19 samples. Sample material is recorded as cDNA or gDNA derived from T cells, B-cell-depleted T cells, or PBMCs.

The CDR3 sequence is 14 residues long. Deletions cut 6 bases from V and 5 bases from J, with 13 bases between. The germline gives CDR1 SNHLY, CDR2 FYNNEI. During active infection, Seattle patients enrolled and were then monitored through disease. V gene TRBV2 combines with J gene TRBJ2-2; D is perhaps TRBD1 (6 bases). Source material: peripheral blood. This sequence originates from a man in his fifties with COVID-19, enrolled during active disease. The DNA of the CDR3 is TGTGCCAGCAGAGAACAGGGTCCTACCGGGGAGCTGTTTTTT. This translates into CASREQGPTGELFF.